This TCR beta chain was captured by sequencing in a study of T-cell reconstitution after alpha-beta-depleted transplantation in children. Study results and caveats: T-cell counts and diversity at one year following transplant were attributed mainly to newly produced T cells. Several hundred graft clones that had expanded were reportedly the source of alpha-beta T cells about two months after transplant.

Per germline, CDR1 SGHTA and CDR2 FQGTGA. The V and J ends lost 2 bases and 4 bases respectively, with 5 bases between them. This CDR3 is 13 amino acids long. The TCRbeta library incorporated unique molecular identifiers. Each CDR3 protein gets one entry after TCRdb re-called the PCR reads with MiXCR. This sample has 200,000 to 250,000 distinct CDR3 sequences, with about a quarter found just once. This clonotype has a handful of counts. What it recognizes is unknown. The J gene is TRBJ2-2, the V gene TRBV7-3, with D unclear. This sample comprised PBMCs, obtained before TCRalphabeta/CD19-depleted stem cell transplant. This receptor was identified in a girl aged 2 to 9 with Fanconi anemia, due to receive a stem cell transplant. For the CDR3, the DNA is TGTGCCAGCAGCTTATACGTCACCGGGGAGCTGTTTTTT. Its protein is CASSLYVTGELFF. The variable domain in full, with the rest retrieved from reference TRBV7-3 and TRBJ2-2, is GAGVSQTPSNKVTEKGKYVELRCDPISGHTALYWYRQSLGQGPEFLIYFQGTGAADDSGLPNDRFFAVRPEGSVSTLKIQRTERGDSAVYLCASSLYVTGELFFGEGSRLTVL.